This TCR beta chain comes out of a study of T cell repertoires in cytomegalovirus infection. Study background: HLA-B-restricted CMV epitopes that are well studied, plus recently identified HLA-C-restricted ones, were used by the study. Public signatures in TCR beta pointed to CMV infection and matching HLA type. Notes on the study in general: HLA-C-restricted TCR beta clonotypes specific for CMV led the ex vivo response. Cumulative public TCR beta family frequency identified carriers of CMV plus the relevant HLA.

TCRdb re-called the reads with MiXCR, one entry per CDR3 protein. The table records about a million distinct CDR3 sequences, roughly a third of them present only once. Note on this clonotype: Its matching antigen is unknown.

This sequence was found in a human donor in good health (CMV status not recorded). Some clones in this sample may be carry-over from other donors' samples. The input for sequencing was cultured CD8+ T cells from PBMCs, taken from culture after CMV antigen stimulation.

The DNA for the CDR3 is TGCAGTGCCACCGAAAGCTCCTATAATTCACCCCTCCACTTT. Translation gives CSATESSYNSPLHF. The V and J genes are TRBV20-1 and TRBJ1-6; D not certain. The CDR3 runs 14 residues. The V end was cut by 6 bases, the J end by 0 bases, with 9 bases between. Germline V gene sequence: CDR1 DFQATT, CDR2 SNEGSKA (reference sequence).